These 29 T cell receptor beta chains came from one sample sequenced in a study of blood T cell repertoires in COVID-19. Here immunoSEQ multiplex PCR was the method, and the copy in TCRdb shows in-frame clones only, minus some. The table shows some 120,000 clones, with around 87% occurring only once. The sample taken for sequencing was peripheral blood. The receptor source for this set is an older woman with acute or convalescent COVID-19.

The chain combines TRBV24-1 with TRBJ1-1; weak D call: TRBD1 (5 bases). The germline V gene has CDR1 KGHDR and CDR2 SFDVKD. The CDR3 is 12 residues long. V lost 6 bases and J lost 5, with 9 bases in between. The CDR3 loop reads CATSHRGTEAFF. In DNA form, the CDR3 reads TGTGCCACCAGTCATCGGGGGACTGAAGCTTTCTTT.

The chain couples TRBV7-9 to TRBJ2-1; D remains unclear. There are 15 residues in the CDR3. V lost 0 bases, J lost 0 bases, and 6 bases lay in between. The germline V gene has CDR1 SEHNR and CDR2 FQNEAQ (reference sequence). The CDR3 spells CASSLALSSYNEQFF. The CDR3 region has the DNA TGTGCCAGCAGCTTAGCACTGAGCTCCTACAATGAGCAGTTCTTC.

The chain recombines TRBV27 with TRBJ1-2; unclear D gene. This CDR3 has 14 residues. V was trimmed by 8 bases and J by 5 bases, leaving 18 bases between them. In germline, CDR1 is MNHEY, CDR2 SMNVEV (reference sequence). The CDR3: CASRELGERYGYTF. CDR3 sequence (DNA): TGTGCCAGCCGGGAGCTGGGAGAACGGTATGGCTACACCTTC.

The chain recombines TRBV6-5 with TRBJ2-3; 9 nucleotides line up with TRBD1. The V and J ends lost 10 bases and 3 bases, in that order; junction bases with no gene match: 8. The CDR3 extends over 14 amino acids. The germline V gene has CDR1 MNHEY and CDR2 SVGAGI. The CDR3 DNA reads as TGTGCCACCCGTCCGGGACAGGGAACAGATACGCAGTATTTT. Amino acid sequence: CATRPGQGTDTQYF.

This chain uses TRBV6-5 with TRBJ1-5; tentatively, D is TRBD1 (5 bases). Per the germline V gene, CDR1 is MNHEY and CDR2 is SVGAGI. Between the trimmed V and J ends, which lost 6 bases and 2 bases, there was a span of 14 bases. The length of the CDR3 is 15 residues. This CDR3 is CASSTGLIGNQPQHF. Written as DNA, the CDR3 is TGTGCCAGCAGCACGGGACTCATTGGCAATCAGCCCCAGCATTTT.

V usage is TRBV19 and J usage is TRBJ1-5; 9 bases match TRBD1. Germline V gene lookup returns CDR1 LNHDA and CDR2 SQIVND (reference sequence). This CDR3 is 18 amino acids long. The V gene end was trimmed by 3 bases and the J gene end by 0 bases; junction bases not matched to a gene: 9. The CDR3 DNA sequence: TGTGCCAGTAGTATGGGACAGGGCAGAATCATTAGCAATCAGCCCCAGCATTTT. Amino acids: CASSMGQGRIISNQPQHF.

This clone was recorded once. The chain couples TRBV21-1 to TRBJ2-7; TRBD2, as called in the table, went unchecked against the DNA. TRBV21-1 is a recognized pseudogene. The CDR3 length is 16 residues. The CDR3: CASSKGAQAGSYEQYF. Here the CDR3 DNA reads TGTGCCAGCAGCAAAGGGGCGCAGGCGGGCTCCTACGAGCAGTACTTC.

The chain joins TRBV19 to TRBJ1-1; 7 bases are shared with TRBD1. The CDR3 length is 13 residues. The V gene's germline CDR1 is LNHDA and CDR2 SQIVND (reference sequence). V shed 5 bases and J 7 bases; nucleotides not matched to a gene: 7. CDR3 coding DNA: TGTGCCAGTAGTTCGCACAGGGGTGGTGAAGCTTTCTTT. Translating gives CASSSHRGGEAFF.

The chain joins TRBV27 to TRBJ2-1; 11 bases are shared with TRBD2. CDR1 is MNHEY, CDR2 SMNVEV, per germline (reference sequence). V lost 7 bases, J lost 4 bases, and 6 bases stayed unmatched. The CDR3 runs to 15 residues. The CDR3 coding sequence is TGTGCCAGCACCATAGCGGGGGGGTTTTACAATGAGCAGTTCTTC. This codes for CASTIAGGFYNEQFF.

The rearrangement uses TRBV2 and TRBJ1-2, with D tentatively TRBD1 (5 bases). The CDR3 spans 12 residues. CDR1 and CDR2 from the germline V gene are SNHLY and FYNNEI. V was clipped by 6 bases and J by 2 bases, with 7 bases between them. The CDR3 DNA follows: TGTGCCAGCAGCGCAGGGAACTATGGCTACACCTTC. It translates to CASSAGNYGYTF.

V and J are TRBV27 and TRBJ1-5; tentative D call: TRBD1 (5 bases). CDR3 length: 15 amino acids. Per germline, CDR1 MNHEY and CDR2 SMNVEV (reference sequence). Trimming shortened V by 6 bases and J by 7 bases, and 19 bases separated the two germline ends. The CDR3 region is CASSRTVPRGQPQHF. The DNA of the CDR3 is TGTGCCAGCAGCCGGACGGTGCCAAGGGGACAGCCCCAGCATTTT.

The sample holds many counts of this clone. V gene TRBV11-1 combines with J gene TRBJ1-1; unclear D gene. CDR3 length: 15 amino acids. V was cut by 5 bases and J by 0 bases, with 13 bases left in between. Germline loops: CDR1 SGHAT, CDR2 FQDESV (reference sequence). For the CDR3, the DNA is TGTGCCAGCAGCGGTAAGCGGAGCCTGAACACTGAAGCTTTCTTT. It yields the protein CASSGKRSLNTEAFF.

The chain joins TRBV6-5 to TRBJ1-3; TRBD1 matches 9 bases. In germline, CDR1 is MNHEY, CDR2 SVGAGI. J gave up 0 bases and V 4 bases, and 4 bases lay outside the gene matches. The CDR3 has 16 amino acids. The CDR3, as DNA: TGTGCCAGCAGTTGGGGACAGGGCTCCTCTGGAAACACCATATATTTT. Protein sequence: CASSWGQGSSGNTIYF.

The J gene is TRBJ1-1, the V gene TRBV6-5; no clear D gene. Trimming took off 6 bases at V and 7 bases at J, with 12 bases between the two ends. Germline assignment: CDR1 MNHEY and CDR2 SVGAGI. The length of the CDR3 is 12 residues. The CDR3 region is CASRSVGSEAFF. The DNA for the CDR3 is TGTGCCAGCAGGTCGGTTGGGAGTGAAGCTTTCTTT.

This chain uses TRBV3-1 (or the pseudogene TRBV3-2) with TRBJ1-2; maybe TRBD1 (6 bases). Germline loops: CDR1 LGHDT, CDR2 YNNKEL (reference sequence). The CDR3 sequence is 16 residues long. Trimming left V 2 bases short and J 7 bases short, with 20 bases between. Here the CDR3 DNA reads TGTGCCAGCAGCCAACGGACACAGGGTCCCTCTTCTGGCTACACCTTC. Its translation: CASSQRTQGPSSGYTF.

This chain links TRBV2 with TRBJ2-1; TRBD2 aligns across 14 bases. V lost 7 bases, J lost 7 bases, and 3 bases stayed unmatched. Germline loops: CDR1 SNHLY, CDR2 FYNNEI. The CDR3 contains 14 residues. As DNA, the CDR3 is TGTGCCAGCACAGGGACTAGCGGGAGAAATGAGCAGTTCTTC. The encoded protein is CASTGTSGRNEQFF.

The sample holds one count of this clone. The chain joins TRBV5-1 to TRBJ1-1; D might be TRBD1 (6 bases). CDR1 is SGHRS and CDR2 is YFSETQ in the germline V gene. CDR3 length equals 13 residues. V shed 4 bases and J shed 2 bases, with 9 bases lying between them. The CDR3 bases are TGCGCCAGCAGCCGACAGGCAAACACTGAAGCTTTCTTT. The encoded protein is CASSRQANTEAFF.

The genes are TRBV28 and TRBJ2-5; 8 positions agree with TRBD2. Germline V CDR1 and CDR2: MDHEN, SYDVKM. Unmatched junction bases numbered 8, after V lost 6 bases and J lost 5 bases. The CDR3 is made up of 14 amino acids. CDR3 in amino acids: CASSHGRAYETQYF. DNA for the CDR3: TGTGCCAGCAGCCACGGGAGGGCCTATGAGACCCAGTACTTC.

This chain uses TRBV5-1 with TRBJ1-1, with 10 nucleotides matching TRBD1. The CDR3 runs 13 residues. V shed 3 bases, J shed 8 bases, and the junction held 4 bases outside the gene matches. Per the germline V gene, CDR1 is SGHRS and CDR2 is YFSETQ. The CDR3 here is CASSSRDRGEAFF. CDR3 nucleotides: TGCGCCAGCAGCTCCCGGGACAGGGGCGAAGCTTTCTTT. The full variable domain, completed using reference TRBV5-1 and TRBJ1-1, is KAGVTQTPRYLIKTRGQQVTLSCSPISGHRSVSWYQQTPGQGLQFLFEYFSETQRNKGNFPGRFSGRQFSNSRSEMNVSTLELGDSALYLCASSSRDRGEAFFGQGTRLTVV.

This sequence joins TRBV28 and TRBJ1-2; 8 bases map to TRBD1. After removal of 6 bases from V and 7 bases from J, the junction contained 10 bases not matched to a gene. CDR3 length: 14 amino acids. Germline V gene sequence: CDR1 MDHEN, CDR2 SYDVKM. CDR3: CASRTPGQEFGYTF. The CDR3 nucleotides are TGTGCCAGCAGGACGCCGGGACAGGAGTTTGGCTACACCTTC.

The chain combines TRBV12-3 or TRBV12-4 with TRBJ2-3; 11 bases are shared with TRBD2. The CDR3 contains 12 residues. V trimming: 5 bases; J trimming: 14 bases; junction bases outside the gene matches: 6. For the CDR3, the DNA is TGTGCCAGCAGTCTCGGGACTAGCGGTTCGTATTTT. Translated: CASSLGTSGSYF.

CDR3 residues: CASRSQREPDTQYF. As DNA, the CDR3 is TGTGCCAGCAGGAGTCAGCGGGAGCCGGATACGCAGTATTTT. The genes are TRBV5-4 and TRBJ2-3, with 8 bases identical to TRBD2. This CDR3 comprises 14 residues. In germline, CDR1 is SGHNT, CDR2 YYREEE (reference sequence). V was pared by 5 bases and J by 6 bases, with 8 bases of the junction left unmatched. Together with reference TRBV5-4 and TRBJ2-3, the CDR3 gives the full variable domain: ETGVTQSPTHLIKTRGQQVTLRCSSQSGHNTVSWYQQALGQGPQFIFQYYREEENGRGNFPPRFSGLQFPNYSSELNVNALELDDSALYLCASRSQREPDTQYFGPGTRLTVL.

About this clone itself: Relative to the germline gene, one junction end is altered; a read error may explain this. The rearrangement links TRBV6-1 to TRBJ1-1; D ambiguous. There are 13 residues in the CDR3. CDR1 is MNHNS, CDR2 SASEGT, per germline. This chain's CDR3 is CASSQARNTEAFF. DNA of the CDR3: TGTGCCAGCAGTCAAGCTCGGAACACTGAAGCTTTCTTT.

CDR3 loop: CASSLSTGEQFF. CDR3 in DNA: TGTGCCAGCAGCTTATCGACGGGAGAGCAGTTCTTC. The V call is TRBV7-9, the J call TRBJ2-1, with a weak D call TRBD2 (5 bases). V was pared by 2 bases and J by 10 bases, with 9 bases between. Germline values: CDR1 SEHNR, CDR2 FQNEAQ (reference sequence). The CDR3 is 12 amino acids.

There are a few counts of this clone. The CDR3 here is CASSRTQGMDEKLFF. CDR3 in DNA: TGTGCCAGCAGCCGAACACAGGGGATGGATGAAAAACTGTTTTTT. The V call is TRBV7-9, the J call TRBJ1-4; TRBD1 matches 7 bases. Per the germline V gene, CDR1 is SEHNR and CDR2 is FQNEAQ (reference sequence). J lost 6 bases, V lost 5 bases, and 9 bases had no gene match. CDR3 size: 15 residues.

This chain links TRBV29-1 with TRBJ1-2, with D maybe TRBD1 (5 bases). CDR1 and CDR2 from the germline V gene are SQVTM and ANQGSEA. V was pared by 4 bases and J by 8 bases, with 14 bases between. The CDR3 length is 12 residues. The CDR3 sequence: CSVGAGKEGYTF. In DNA form, the CDR3 reads TGCAGCGTTGGGGCAGGGAAGGAAGGCTACACCTTC.

The V call is TRBV11-2, the J call TRBJ2-7, with 10 nucleotides matching TRBD2. V was clipped by 6 bases and J by 3 bases; unmatched bases: 5. CDR1 and CDR2 from the germline V gene are SGHAT and FQNNGV. The CDR3 contains 14 residues. The CDR3 bases are TGTGCCAGCAGTCCTAGCGGGAGTTACTACGAGCAGTACTTC. It specifies CASSPSGSYYEQYF. The variable domain in full, completed from reference TRBV11-2 and TRBJ2-7, reads EAGVAQSPRYKIIEKRQSVAFWCNPISGHATLYWYQQILGQGPKLLIQFQNNGVVDDSQLPKDRFSAERLKGVDSTLKIQPAKLEDSAVYLCASSPSGSYYEQYFGPGTRLTVT.

The rearrangement joins TRBV5-1 to TRBJ2-3; 8 positions match TRBD2. V dropped 4 bases and J dropped 2; count of bases not matched to a gene: 9. There are 16 residues in the CDR3. Germline-derived CDR1 and CDR2 are SGHRS and YFSETQ. CDR3 DNA sequence: TGCGCCAGCAGCACAATAGCGGGACACCTCACAGATACGCAGTATTTT. It specifies CASSTIAGHLTDTQYF.

J is TRBJ1-5 and V is TRBV19; D gene unclear. The ends were cut back, 3 bases at V and 3 bases at J, with 6 bases in the middle. CDR1 and CDR2 (germline): LNHDA, SQIVND (reference sequence). The CDR3 extends over 13 amino acids. The CDR3: CASSIRDNQPQHF. As DNA, the CDR3 is TGTGCCAGTAGTATCCGGGACAATCAGCCCCAGCATTTT.